Each of the 30 T cell receptor beta chains below was sequenced from the same sample in a study of T cells in Graves' hyperthyroidism and ophthalmopathy. RNA transcripts were the template for amplifying TCR beta CDR3 regions. In the first-round RT-PCR of the TCR CDR3, the HTBI primer set was used. TCRdb fed the multiplex PCR reads into MiXCR, producing one record per CDR3 protein. The repertoire has 95,000 to 110,000 distinct CDR3 sequences, approximately 50% of them found once; the top ten carry roughly 24%. Sequences were obtained from blood. All receptors derive from a man aged 35 to 55 with Graves' hyperthyroidism.

This clonotype was picked up many times. This sequence joins TRBV4-1 and TRBJ2-1, with D perhaps assigned TRBD1 or TRBD2 (5 bases each). V lost 1 base and J lost 4, with 14 bases in between. This CDR3 region has 16 residues. The germline CDR1 and CDR2 sequences are MGHRA and YSYEKL. The CDR3 loop reads CASSQVGRDRYNEQFF. Written as DNA, the CDR3 is TGCGCCAGCAGCCAAGTAGGCAGGGACCGGTACAATGAGCAGTTCTTC.

This clonotype was recorded once. The gene calls are TRBV2 and TRBJ1-5; D gene unclear. This CDR3 spans 13 amino acids. Germline V gene data show CDR1 as SNHLY and CDR2 as FYNNEI. V was cut by 9 bases and J by 4 bases, with 13 bases left in between. The CDR3 region is CARRGGLNQPQHF. CDR3 nucleotide sequence: TGTGCCAGGCGGGGAGGGTTGAATCAGCCCCAGCATTTT.

Ten or more counts support this clonotype. The chain employs TRBV6-2 or TRBV6-3 and TRBJ1-1; D may be TRBD1 (6 bases). V lost 2 bases and J lost 6, with 10 bases in between. The germline CDR1 and CDR2 sequences are MNHEY and SVGEGT. The CDR3 is made up of 13 amino acids. CDR3 bases: TGTGCCAGCAGTTACCTCTCAGGGGCTGAAGCTTTCTTT. This sequence encodes CASSYLSGAEAFF.

This clonotype was detected many times. One end of the junction does not line up with germline, which may come from a read error. The CDR3 loop reads CASSLVRGEKLFF. CDR3 sequence (DNA): TGTGCTAGCAGCTTAGTCAGGGGAGAAAAACTGTTTTTT. The rearrangement links TRBV7-7 to TRBJ1-4, with D perhaps TRBD1 (6 bases). CDR1 and CDR2 from the germline V gene are SSHAT and FNYEAQ (reference sequence). The CDR3 covers 13 residues.

This clonotype came up many times. The chain employs TRBV10-3 and TRBJ2-7; no firm D call. The germline V and J ends were trimmed by 3 bases and 6 bases, with 9 bases remaining between them. Per the germline V gene, CDR1 is ENHRY and CDR2 is SYGVKD. The CDR3 spans 12 residues. CDR3: CAISDYTPEQYF. The CDR3 bases are TGTGCCATCAGTGATTATACACCCGAGCAGTACTTC.

The sample holds many counts of this clonotype. The genes are TRBV11-3 and TRBJ2-7; D perhaps matches TRBD1 (6 bases). This CDR3 spans 13 amino acids. The V and J ends lost 3 bases and 7 bases respectively, with 13 bases between them. CDR1 and CDR2 (germline): SGHNT, YENEEA. The CDR3 loop is CASSFQGSLEQYF. CDR3 in DNA: TGTGCCAGCAGCTTCCAGGGGAGTTTGGAGCAGTACTTC. Full variable domain (rest looked up from reference TRBV11-3 and TRBJ2-7): EAGVVQSPRYKIIEKKQPVAFWCNPISGHNTLYWYLQNLGQGPELLIRYENEEAVDDSQLPKDRFSAERLKGVDSTLKIQPAELGDSAVYLCASSFQGSLEQYFGPGTRLTVT.

This clonotype was seen ten or more times. CDR3 sequence (DNA): TGCAGTGCTAGGTCCGTTGCGGACATTCAGTACTTC. This gives the protein CSARSVADIQYF. This chain uses TRBV20-1 with TRBJ2-4; D remains unclear. This CDR3 is built from 12 residues. Trimming removed 3 bases from V and 8 bases from J, with 11 bases in between. Germline lookup yields CDR1 DFQATT and CDR2 SNEGSKA (reference sequence).

This clonotype was seen many times. The chain couples TRBV5-4 to TRBJ1-1, with TRBD1 matching 7 bases. The CDR3 has 14 amino acids. Germline trimming cut 4 bases from V and 3 bases from J; bases unmatched to any gene: 6. CDR1 is SGHNT, CDR2 YYREEE, per germline (reference sequence). CDR3 loop: CASSPQGRDTEAFF. The CDR3 DNA follows: TGTGCCAGCAGCCCACAGGGGCGGGACACTGAAGCTTTCTTT.

This clonotype was picked up many times. The chain carries TRBV7-9 and TRBJ1-1, with a possible D match to TRBD1 (6 bases). Per germline, CDR1 SEHNR and CDR2 FQNEAQ (reference sequence). The V and J ends lost 4 bases and 0 bases respectively, with 6 bases between them. The CDR3 is made up of 13 amino acids. CDR3 coding DNA: TGTGCCAGCAGCTGGGGGCTGAACACTGAAGCTTTCTTT. Amino acids: CASSWGLNTEAFF.

This clonotype was counted ten times or more. Germline and junction disagree at one end, which may indicate a read error. The rearrangement joins TRBV20-1 to TRBJ2-7; D unresolved. There are 16 residues in the CDR3. Per the germline V gene, CDR1 is DFQATT and CDR2 is SNEGSKA (reference sequence). The CDR3 is CSALRRPDPYSYEQHF. Here the CDR3 DNA reads TGCAGTGCCCTAAGGCGGCCGGACCCTTACTCCTACGAGCAGCACTTC.

Note on this clonotype: Sequence at one end of the junction differs from germline and may be a read error. J is TRBJ2-7 and V is TRBV7-8; D is perhaps TRBD1 or TRBD2 (5 bases each). This CDR3 region has 14 residues. The germline CDR1 and CDR2 sequences are SGHVS and FQNEAQ. The CDR3 bases are TGTGCCAGCAGCTCAGATTCCGGACACAGAGGGGAGCACTTC. The encoded protein is CASSSDSGHRGEHF.

V usage is TRBV20-1 and J usage is TRBJ1-1, with 9 bases identical to TRBD1. CDR1 DFQATT and CDR2 SNEGSKA come from the germline V gene (reference sequence). CDR3 length: 11 residues. The CDR3 DNA is TGCGGAATCGACAGGGGGGATGAAGCTTTCTTT. Protein: CGIDRGDEAFF.

This clonotype was seen a few times. The chain joins TRBV27 to TRBJ1-2; no clear D. In germline, CDR1 is MNHEY, CDR2 SMNVEV (reference sequence). CDR3 length equals 13 residues. Trimming pared 5 bases from V and 5 bases from J, leaving 12 bases between. The CDR3 DNA sequence: TGTGCCAGCAGTCCCGGACGGTGGTATGGCTACACCTTC. Translating gives CASSPGRWYGYTF.

This clonotype was seen repeatedly, ten times or more. The genes are TRBV20-1 and TRBJ1-2; 10 nucleotides match TRBD1. Germline CDR1 DFQATT, CDR2 SNEGSKA (reference sequence). V lost 0 bases, J lost 8 bases, and 15 bases stayed unmatched. The CDR3 is made up of 17 amino acids. The CDR3 coding sequence is TGCAGTGCTAGAGATGGGACAGGGGCCTTCCCAGGGCAGGGCTACACCTTC. Translated: CSARDGTGAFPGQGYTF.

This chain connects TRBV19 to TRBJ2-2; 7 nucleotides agree with TRBD1. The CDR3 extends over 16 amino acids. Germline CDR1 is LNHDA and CDR2 is SQIVND (reference sequence). With 4 bases clipped from V and 2 bases from J, the junction kept 7 bases outside the gene matches. The CDR3 protein is CASSKAGGHNTGELFF. CDR3 sequence (DNA): TGTGCCAGTAGTAAGGCAGGGGGACATAACACCGGGGAGCTGTTTTTT.

This chain uses TRBV12-3 or TRBV12-4 with TRBJ2-6; D gene ambiguous. Trimming removed 5 bases at V and 16 bases at J, with 6 bases between. The CDR3 covers 9 residues. Here the CDR3 reads CASSPSLTF. Here the CDR3 DNA reads TGTGCCAGCAGTCCCTCGCTGACTTTC.

Remarks on this clonotype: One base away lies a much larger clone, so this may be a sequencing read error. The chain has TRBV7-3 and TRBJ2-1, with TRBD1 as a possible D gene (6 bases). CDR3 length: 14 residues. Germline V gives CDR1 SGHTA, CDR2 FQGTGA. CDR3 in amino acids: CASSLTGTGSPRLF. CDR3 nucleotide sequence: TGTGCCAGCAGCTTAACGGGAACAGGGTCCCCGCGACTTTTC.

The chain joins TRBV9 to TRBJ1-2; perhaps TRBD1 as D (5 bases). CDR3 size: 11 residues. Germline V gene data show CDR1 as SGDLS and CDR2 as YYNGEE. V lost 4 bases and J 12 bases, leaving 13 bases between the germline ends. CDR3 sequence (DNA): TGTGCCAGCAGCCGGAGCGGGGGGAACACCTTC. It translates to CASSRSGGNTF.

The table lists this clonotype with many counts. The chain carries TRBV6-1 and TRBJ2-2; D gene unclear. CDR1 MNHNS and CDR2 SASEGT come from the germline V gene. The V gene lost 10 bases and the J gene lost 6 bases, with 15 bases spanning the gap. The CDR3 extends over 13 amino acids. In nucleotides, the CDR3 is TGTGCCACTGAAAGACACCTCGCCGGGGAGCTGTTTTTT. It translates to CATERHLAGELFF.

Points on this clonotype: Just one base apart from a much larger clone, this may be a read error. The chain combines TRBV10-3 with TRBJ1-3; no clear D. V lost 3 bases and J 1 base, leaving 10 bases between the germline ends. Germline CDR1 ENHRY, CDR2 SYGVKD. This CDR3 spans 15 amino acids. CDR3 protein: CAISEDRGSGNTIYF. Here the CDR3 DNA reads TGTGCCATCAGTGAAGATCGGGGATCTGGAAACACCATATATTTT.

Concerning this clonotype: This clone may be a read error of a much larger clone one base away. J is TRBJ1-2 and V is TRBV6-1; D ambiguous. CDR1 is MNHNS and CDR2 is SASEGT in the germline V gene. V was clipped by 6 bases and J by 9 bases, with 17 bases between them. The CDR3 length is 13 residues. CDR3 DNA sequence: TGTGCCAGCAGCCTTTTCGTGTCTTATAGCTACACCTTC. Translation: CASSLFVSYSYTF.

The rearrangement links TRBV27 to TRBJ2-7; D gene unclear. The germline V and J ends were trimmed by 5 bases and 0 bases, with 14 bases remaining between them. The CDR3 runs 15 residues. In germline, CDR1 is MNHEY, CDR2 SMNVEV (reference sequence). The CDR3 region has the DNA TGTGCCAGCAGTGCCCGGGTGGGTTCCTCCTACGAGCAGTACTTC. Protein: CASSARVGSSYEQYF.

This clonotype was recorded at least ten times. This chain links TRBV19 with TRBJ2-7; no reliable D call. The CDR3 covers 12 residues. The V gene lost 5 bases and the J gene lost 2 bases, with 7 bases spanning the gap. Germline CDR1 reads LNHDA; CDR2 reads SQIVND (reference sequence). CDR3 protein: CASSPSAYEQYF. For the CDR3, the DNA is TGTGCCAGTAGTCCGTCAGCCTACGAGCAGTACTTC.

In its sample, this clonotype was seen many times. The chain employs TRBV20-1 and TRBJ2-7, with 9 bases lining up with TRBD1. Trimming cost V 6 bases and J 6 bases; bases outside gene matches: 18. There are 16 residues in the CDR3. Germline values: CDR1 DFQATT, CDR2 SNEGSKA (reference sequence). DNA for the CDR3: TGCAGTGCCTTCCCGGGACAGGGCGTCTTGGGGTCCGAGCAGTACTTC. Its protein is CSAFPGQGVLGSEQYF.

The chain uses TRBV20-1 and TRBJ2-5; 8 nucleotides line up with TRBD2. Losses at the gene ends were 1 base for V and 4 bases for J; bases not matched to a gene: 11. The CDR3 runs 16 residues. CDR1 DFQATT and CDR2 SNEGSKA come from the germline V gene (reference sequence). The CDR3 spells CSARVRRSGSGETQYF. CDR3 bases: TGCAGTGCTAGAGTAAGGAGAAGCGGGAGTGGAGAGACCCAGTACTTC.

This clonotype was detected only a few times. This chain links TRBV6-5 with TRBJ2-3, with 9 bases identical to TRBD2. Germline V gives CDR1 MNHEY, CDR2 SVGAGI. Trimming took 1 base from V and 4 from J; bases not matched to a gene: 6. The CDR3 runs 16 residues. The chain's CDR3 is CASSYLAGDSPDTQYF. The CDR3 DNA reads TGTGCCAGCAGTTACTTAGCGGGAGATTCCCCAGATACGCAGTATTTT.

This clonotype was seen ten or more times. V usage is TRBV24-1 and J usage is TRBJ1-3; D is unresolved. This CDR3 has 14 residues. CDR1 is KGHDR and CDR2 is SFDVKD in the germline V gene. The V and J ends lost 4 bases and 0 bases respectively, with 6 bases between them. The CDR3 sequence: CATSDSGSGNTIYF. The CDR3 DNA sequence: TGTGCCACCAGTGACAGCGGCTCTGGAAACACCATATATTTT.

This clonotype was seen many times. The rearrangement uses TRBV12-3 or TRBV12-4 and TRBJ1-5; D remains unclear. V lost 2 bases and J 7 bases, leaving 9 bases between the germline ends. The CDR3 runs 13 residues. CDR3: CASSLKVLQPQHF. The CDR3 DNA follows: TGTGCCAGCAGTTTAAAGGTATTGCAGCCCCAGCATTTT.

J is TRBJ2-1 and V is TRBV27; 7 bases are shared with TRBD1. CDR3 length equals 17 residues. CDR1 is MNHEY, CDR2 SMNVEV, per germline (reference sequence). Unmatched junction bases numbered 10, after V lost 1 base and J lost 4 bases. The CDR3 DNA sequence: TGTGCCAGCAGTTTATTACAGGGGATGTCCGTATACAATGAGCAGTTCTTC. Residues: CASSLLQGMSVYNEQFF.

J is TRBJ1-6 and V is TRBV5-6; D unclear. Trimming removed 4 bases from V and 7 bases from J, with 18 bases in between. This CDR3 is 16 amino acids long. Germline CDR1 and CDR2: SGHDT and YYEEEE. CDR3: CASSLRKIRNNSPLHF. The CDR3 region has the DNA TGTGCCAGCAGCCTGCGCAAAATTCGAAACAATTCACCCCTCCACTTT.